This note documents a single TCR beta chain sequence. As yet, its antigen is unknown. This CDR3 comprises 14 residues. V gave up 4 bases and J gave up 1 base, with 11 bases separating them. Germline V gene sequence: CDR1 SGHKS, CDR2 YYEKEE (reference sequence). This sample was taken from a study of Graves' ophthalmopathy and Graves' hyperthyroidism. Serum thyroxine and TRAb, along with clinical symptoms, thyroid ultrasound and orbital computed tomography, were what diagnosis relied on. The authors amplified TCR beta CDR3 regions from RNA transcripts. HTBI primers primed a first-round RT-PCR, and a second-round multiplex PCR followed. MiXCR was run by TCRdb on the multiplex PCR reads, yielding one entry per CDR3 protein. The profile shows about 390,000 distinct CDR3 sequences, roughly 17% of them singletons. Study results and limitations: Blood repertoires reportedly contained most expanded thyroid clonotypes above 0.001 frequency.

J is TRBJ2-5 and V is TRBV5-5, with D perhaps given as TRBD1 or TRBD2 (5 bases each). Sequencing input: peripheral blood. The sequence was collected from an adult woman with stable Graves' hyperthyroidism. This CDR3 reads CASSGGRLQETQYF. The DNA of the CDR3 is TGTGCCAGCAGCGGGGGACGGCTCCAAGAGACCCAGTACTTC.